This TCR beta chain was retrieved from a study of cytomegalovirus exposure and HLA in healthy donors. Amplification used 60 Vbeta primers and 13 Jbeta primers. The table came from immunoSEQ multiplex PCR; TCRdb's copy has only in-frame clones and leaves some out. The table lists about 93,000 clones, roughly four fifths of them singletons. The germline V gene encodes CDR1 SGHAT and CDR2 FQNNGV. The CDR3 totals 14 residues. V lost 5 bases and J lost 7; bases outside the gene matches: 3. This sequence originates from a young man in good health and CMV-seronegative. The V call is TRBV11-2, the J call TRBJ1-6; 9 positions match TRBD1. Sequences were obtained from PBMCs. The CDR3: CASSAGQGNSPLHF. DNA of the CDR3: TGTGCCAGCAGCGCAGGACAGGGGAATTCACCCCTCCACTTT. Full variable domain (outside the CDR3, taken from reference TRBV11-2 and TRBJ1-6): EAGVAQSPRYKIIEKRQSVAFWCNPISGHATLYWYQQILGQGPKLLIQFQNNGVVDDSQLPKDRFSAERLKGVDSTLKIQPAKLEDSAVYLCASSAGQGNSPLHFGNGTRLTVT.